This T cell receptor beta chain was recovered during a study of lymphopenia after photon versus proton radiotherapy. Generated by immunoSEQ multiplex PCR, the TCRdb table keeps only in-frame clones and is missing some. The data contain 68,000 or so clones, approximately 91% of them singletons. The CDR3 contains 17 residues. Germline lookup yields CDR1 SGHKS and CDR2 YYEKEE (reference sequence). Losses at the gene ends were 3 bases for V and 4 bases for J; bases not matched to a gene: 10. This sequence was found in a woman aged 65 to 85 with pancreatic cancer. This specimen was peripheral blood, taken from a patient treated with photon-based radiotherapy. This sequence joins TRBV5-5 and TRBJ2-1; 10 bases match TRBD2. CDR3 amino acids: CASSSLIAGGPYNEQFF. In DNA, the CDR3 is TGTGCCAGCAGCTCGTTAATAGCGGGAGGACCGTACAATGAGCAGTTCTTC.